The next 16 T cell receptor beta chains were all read from a single sample in a study of blood T cell repertoires in COVID-19 (dated by TCRdb to the early 2020s). The protocol used for the library was the immunoSEQ multiplex PCR assay. TCRdb took this table from immuneACCESS and kept in-frame rearrangements with V and J called. Such tables lack part of the clones; where checked against another copy, unresolved V genes explain under half of the gap, and the rest is unexplained. For this sample the table gives about 220,000 clones, of which 80% to 85% were detected only once. Around 2% of the sample goes to the ten largest clones. What was sequenced was peripheral blood. The receptors originated from a woman between 55 and 75 years old with acute or convalescent COVID-19.

The V gene is TRBV7-9, the J gene TRBJ1-1; D is unresolved. V was pared by 5 bases and J by 5 bases, with 9 bases between. Germline CDR1 and CDR2: SEHNR and FQNEAQ (reference sequence). This CDR3 has 12 amino acids. CDR3 in DNA: TGTGCCAGCAGCAGAAGACATACTGAAGCTTTCTTT. This codes for CASSRRHTEAFF.

V gene TRBV6-1 combines with J gene TRBJ1-5; D unclear. Trimming stripped 1 base from V and 0 bases from J, with 4 bases between. CDR3 size: 14 residues. The germline V gene has CDR1 MNHNS and CDR2 SASEGT. CDR3 amino acids: CASSEGSSNQPQHF. The CDR3, as DNA: TGTGCCAGCAGTGAAGGCAGTAGCAATCAGCCCCAGCATTTT.

J is TRBJ2-7 and V is TRBV18, with a tentative D call TRBD2 (5 bases). The germline gives CDR1 KGHSH, CDR2 LQKENI. CDR3 length equals 14 residues. V lost 5 bases and J 0 bases, leaving 11 bases between the germline ends. This CDR3 reads CASSTRRGSYEQYF. The DNA for the CDR3 is TGTGCCAGCTCAACCCGACGGGGCTCCTACGAGCAGTACTTC.

This chain joins TRBV4-2 and TRBJ2-1; D is perhaps TRBD2 (6 bases). The CDR3 runs to 17 residues. The germline CDR1 and CDR2 sequences are LGHNA and YNFKEQ. Trimming pared 2 bases from V and 0 bases from J, leaving 14 bases between. The CDR3: CASSQLLTTSSYNEQFF. For the CDR3, the DNA is TGTGCCAGCAGCCAACTTCTGACGACTAGCTCCTACAATGAGCAGTTCTTC.

The rearrangement uses TRBV5-4 and TRBJ2-1; 11 nucleotides agree with TRBD2. The CDR3 length is 16 residues. CDR1 is SGHNT, CDR2 YYREEE, per germline (reference sequence). The junction had 9 bases not matched to a gene; V was cut back by 5 bases and J by 5 bases. CDR3 in amino acids: CASSQVAGGPNNEQFF. In nucleotides, the CDR3 is TGTGCCAGCAGTCAGGTAGCGGGGGGGCCGAACAATGAGCAGTTCTTC.

The V gene is TRBV19, the J gene TRBJ1-2, with 9 bases identical to TRBD1. Trimming took 8 bases from V and 5 from J; bases not matched to a gene: 12. This CDR3 has 15 amino acids. Germline V gene data show CDR1 as LNHDA and CDR2 as SQIVND (reference sequence). In DNA, the CDR3 is TGTGCCAGTCCGGACAGGGGCTACGGGGGTTATGGCTACACCTTC. It specifies CASPDRGYGGYGYTF.

This chain uses TRBV4-1 with TRBJ2-3; D is ambiguous. Germline V gene lookup returns CDR1 MGHRA and CDR2 YSYEKL. V was cut by 1 base and J by 6 bases, with 11 bases left in between. The CDR3 is made up of 14 amino acids. The CDR3 sequence: CASSQGPARDTQYF. The CDR3 coding sequence is TGCGCCAGCAGCCAAGGACCAGCGCGGGATACGCAGTATTTT.

The CDR3, as DNA: TGTGCCAGCAGTTACGCAGGACATGGAGAGACCCAGTACTTC. It codes for CASSYAGHGETQYF. V is TRBV6-5 and J is TRBJ2-5, with D possibly matching TRBD1 (5 bases). Trimming cost V 2 bases and J 4 bases, with 11 bases left between them. The CDR3 extends over 14 amino acids. Germline CDR1 reads MNHEY; CDR2 reads SVGAGI.

V usage is TRBV3-1 (or the pseudogene TRBV3-2) and J usage is TRBJ1-2; D possibly corresponds to TRBD1 (6 bases). Germline-derived CDR1 and CDR2 are LGHDT and YNNKEL (reference sequence). V lost 1 base, J lost 4 bases, and 10 bases lay in between. The CDR3 extends over 14 amino acids. The CDR3 here is CASSQALTGYGYTF. The DNA of the CDR3 is TGTGCCAGCAGCCAAGCGCTGACAGGCTATGGCTACACCTTC.

This chain joins TRBV3-1 (or the pseudogene TRBV3-2) and TRBJ2-1; possible D gene TRBD2, 7 bases. The CDR3 covers 13 residues. V was shortened by 7 bases and J by 6 bases, with 13 bases between the two germline ends. From germline, CDR1 is LGHDT and CDR2 YNNKEL (reference sequence). CDR3 DNA sequence: TGTGCCAGCACGAATCGGGGGGCCAATGAGCAGTTCTTC. This translates into CASTNRGANEQFF.

In DNA, the CDR3 is TGTGCCAGCAGCCAAGATCGGTCCACTCAGCCCCAGCATTTT. Translated: CASSQDRSTQPQHF. The chain is built from TRBV3-1 (or the pseudogene TRBV3-2) and TRBJ1-5; D uncertain. Germline CDR1 is LGHDT and CDR2 is YNNKEL (reference sequence). The CDR3 covers 14 residues. Between the trimmed V and J ends, which lost 0 bases and 6 bases, there was a span of 9 bases.

The chain has TRBV30 and TRBJ2-3, with TRBD1 matching over 7 bases. Per the germline V gene, CDR1 is GTSNPN and CDR2 is SVGIG (reference sequence). J was trimmed by 3 bases and V by 0 bases; bases with no gene match: 6. The CDR3 consists of 15 residues. As DNA, the CDR3 is TGTGCCTGGAGTGTGTCGGCAGGGGGAACAGATACGCAGTATTTT. Protein sequence: CAWSVSAGGTDTQYF.

The chain combines TRBV3-1 (or the pseudogene TRBV3-2) with TRBJ2-7; tentative D call: TRBD2 (5 bases). Trimming removed 9 bases from V and 6 bases from J, with 9 bases in between. The CDR3 consists of 10 residues. The germline V gene encodes CDR1 LGHDT and CDR2 YNNKEL (reference sequence). The chain's CDR3 is CARDLAEQYF. In DNA, the CDR3 is TGTGCCAGGGACTTGGCCGAGCAGTACTTC.

The rearrangement links TRBV5-1 to TRBJ2-1, with D possibly TRBD2 on 6 matching bases. This CDR3 has 15 amino acids. The ends were cut back, 4 bases at V and 0 bases at J, with 11 bases in the middle. Germline lookup yields CDR1 SGHRS and CDR2 YFSETQ. CDR3 sequence: CASSGAGSSYNEQFF. In DNA, the CDR3 is TGCGCCAGCAGCGGAGCCGGGAGCTCCTACAATGAGCAGTTCTTC.

This chain connects TRBV6-6 to TRBJ2-7; 15 bases agree with TRBD2. Germline V gene sequence: CDR1 MNHNY, CDR2 SVGAGI (reference sequence). Germline trimming cut 6 bases from V and 3 bases from J; bases unmatched to any gene: 6. The CDR3 totals 16 residues. CDR3 region: CASRAGTSGGFYEQYF. CDR3 DNA: TGTGCCAGCAGAGCCGGGACTAGCGGGGGGTTCTACGAGCAGTACTTC.

The V gene is TRBV3-1 (or the pseudogene TRBV3-2), the J gene TRBJ1-3; TRBD1 agrees at 10 bases. There are 18 residues in the CDR3. J gave up 4 bases and V 2 bases, and 11 bases lay outside the gene matches. Looked up from germline, CDR1 is LGHDT and CDR2 is YNNKEL (reference sequence). The CDR3 sequence: CASSQYYPGTGAGNTIYF. The CDR3 nucleotides read TGTGCCAGCAGCCAATACTATCCCGGGACAGGGGCGGGAAACACCATATATTTT.